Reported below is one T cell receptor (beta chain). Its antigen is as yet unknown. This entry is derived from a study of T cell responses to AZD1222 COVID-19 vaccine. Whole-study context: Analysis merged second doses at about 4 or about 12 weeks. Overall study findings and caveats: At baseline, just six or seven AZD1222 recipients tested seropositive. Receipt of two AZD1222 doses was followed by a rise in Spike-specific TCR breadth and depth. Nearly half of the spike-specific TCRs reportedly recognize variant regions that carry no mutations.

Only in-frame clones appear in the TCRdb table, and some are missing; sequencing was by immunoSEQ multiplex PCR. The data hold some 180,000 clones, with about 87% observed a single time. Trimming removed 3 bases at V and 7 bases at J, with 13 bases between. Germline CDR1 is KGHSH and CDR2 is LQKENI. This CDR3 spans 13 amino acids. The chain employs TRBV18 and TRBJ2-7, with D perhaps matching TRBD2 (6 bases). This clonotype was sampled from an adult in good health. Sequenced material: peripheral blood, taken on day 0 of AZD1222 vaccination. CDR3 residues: CASSPDTEGEQYF. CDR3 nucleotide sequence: TGTGCCAGCTCACCGGACACGGAGGGGGAGCAGTACTTC.